The 16 T cell receptor beta chains listed next were all sequenced from one sample in a study of cytomegalovirus exposure and HLA in healthy donors. Method: immunoSEQ multiplex PCR; TCRdb's copy keeps in-frame clones and lacks some. The repertoire holds tens of thousands of clones, with around 97% as singletons. The source material was PBMCs. These receptors all stem from a man younger than 40 in good health and CMV-seropositive.

This clone was picked up one time. V and J are TRBV5-8 and TRBJ1-5; 7 bases are a match to TRBD1. Germline V CDR1 and CDR2: SGHTS, YDEGEE. The CDR3 contains 13 residues. The ends lost 4 bases at V and 6 bases at J; junction bases unmatched: 4. CDR3 protein: CASSPDRVQPQHF. The DNA of the CDR3 is TGTGCCAGCAGCCCCGACAGGGTTCAGCCCCAGCATTTT. Full variable domain (missing parts from reference TRBV5-8 and TRBJ1-5): EAGVTQSPTHLIKTRGQQATLRCSPISGHTSVYWYQQALGLGLQFLLWYDEGEERNRGNFPPRFSGRQFPNYSSELNVNALELEDSALYLCASSPDRVQPQHFGDGTRLSIL.

This sequence joins TRBV5-6 and TRBJ2-7, with a tentative D call TRBD1 (6 bases). V was clipped by 6 bases and J by 3 bases, with 10 bases between them. The CDR3 totals 12 residues. In germline, CDR1 is SGHDT, CDR2 YYEEEE. The CDR3 region is CASTTGYYEQYF. The DNA of the CDR3 is TGTGCCAGCACCACAGGGTACTACGAGCAGTACTTC.

This clone was seen only once. V gene TRBV2 combines with J gene TRBJ2-7; D is perhaps TRBD2 (6 bases). Germline V CDR1 and CDR2: SNHLY, FYNNEI. Trimming took off 7 bases at V and 0 bases at J, with 16 bases between the two ends. The CDR3 spans 15 residues. DNA of the CDR3: TGTGCCAGCACCTTGCCGGCGGGGAGCTCCTACGAGCAGTACTTC. Translating gives CASTLPAGSSYEQYF.

The CDR3 nucleotides are TGTGCCAGCAGTGTGGGAGAGTGGACCGGGGAGCTGTTTTTT. Translating gives CASSVGEWTGELFF. This chain links TRBV6-1 with TRBJ2-2; possible D gene TRBD2, 5 bases. The ends were cut back, 4 bases at V and 5 bases at J, with 11 bases in the middle. CDR3 size: 14 residues. In germline, CDR1 is MNHNS, CDR2 SASEGT.

V is TRBV7-9 and J is TRBJ1-2; the D gene is possibly TRBD1 (5 bases). V was cut by 6 bases and J by 2 bases, with 10 bases left in between. Germline V gene sequence: CDR1 SEHNR, CDR2 FQNEAQ (reference sequence). The CDR3 length is 13 residues. CDR3 coding DNA: TGTGCCAGCAGTCATAGACAGAACTATGGCTACACCTTC. Its protein product is CASSHRQNYGYTF.

This chain uses TRBV6-1 with TRBJ1-4; 10 bases are shared with TRBD1. Germline V lookup: CDR1 MNHNS, CDR2 SASEGT. The V and J ends lost 4 bases and 7 bases, in that order; junction bases with no gene match: 9. CDR3 length equals 16 residues. The CDR3 sequence: CASSARRDRGGEKLFF. CDR3 DNA sequence: TGTGCCAGCAGTGCGCGGCGGGACAGGGGCGGTGAAAAACTGTTTTTT.

CDR3 region: CASSSSGTSSGNTIYF. CDR3 bases: TGCGCCAGCAGCTCCTCCGGGACAAGCTCTGGAAACACCATATATTTT. This sequence joins TRBV5-1 and TRBJ1-3; maybe TRBD1 (6 bases). Trimming stripped 3 bases from V and 0 bases from J, with 13 bases between. Germline assignment: CDR1 SGHRS and CDR2 YFSETQ. The CDR3 runs to 16 residues.

The chain uses TRBV13 and TRBJ2-5; D is undetermined. This CDR3 comprises 12 residues. Between the trimmed V and J ends, which lost 2 bases and 5 bases, there was a span of 6 bases. The germline gives CDR1 PRHDT, CDR2 FYEKMQ (reference sequence). The CDR3 coding sequence is TGTGCCAGCAGCTTATACGGGGAGACCCAGTACTTC. Translated, it gives CASSLYGETQYF.

The rearrangement joins TRBV28 to TRBJ1-2; D unclear. V lost 1 base and J 6 bases, leaving 9 bases between the germline ends. This CDR3 comprises 13 residues. Germline lookup yields CDR1 MDHEN and CDR2 SYDVKM. This CDR3 reads CASSLFVGDGYTF. The CDR3 nucleotides read TGTGCCAGCAGTTTATTTGTAGGAGATGGCTACACCTTC.

The chain joins TRBV7-2 to TRBJ2-7, with D possibly matching TRBD1 (5 bases). V was trimmed by 3 bases and J by 4 bases, leaving 16 bases between them. This CDR3 spans 15 amino acids. Germline CDR1 SGHTA, CDR2 FQGNSA. The CDR3 DNA reads as TGTGCCAGCAGCTTGGGTGGTCAGGGCCCTTACGAGCAGTACTTC. It specifies CASSLGGQGPYEQYF.

The chain couples TRBV6-6 to TRBJ2-3; D is perhaps TRBD2 (6 bases). This CDR3 is built from 14 residues. CDR1 and CDR2 from the germline V gene are MNHNY and SVGAGI (reference sequence). V was cut by 4 bases and J by 3 bases, with 11 bases left in between. The CDR3 spells CASSSSGSTDTQYF. The DNA for the CDR3 is TGTGCCAGCAGTTCCTCCGGGAGTACAGATACGCAGTATTTT.

The chain employs TRBV5-6 and TRBJ1-5; possibly TRBD1 for D (5 bases). The CDR3 covers 14 residues. The V gene lost 0 bases and the J gene lost 2 bases, with 6 bases spanning the gap. Germline CDR1 reads SGHDT; CDR2 reads YYEEEE. This chain's CDR3 is CASSLGRGNQPQHF. In DNA form, the CDR3 reads TGTGCCAGCAGCTTGGGCAGGGGCAATCAGCCCCAGCATTTT.

The V gene is TRBV5-1, the J gene TRBJ2-7, with TRBD2 matching over 7 bases. The CDR3 is 15 residues long. The V gene end was trimmed by 4 bases and the J gene end by 3 bases; junction bases not matched to a gene: 10. Looked up from germline, CDR1 is SGHRS and CDR2 is YFSETQ. The CDR3 sequence is CASSPGGRVDYEQYF. CDR3 in DNA: TGCGCCAGCAGCCCAGGAGGGAGGGTAGACTACGAGCAGTACTTC.

This chain joins TRBV28 and TRBJ2-7, with 8 bases fitting TRBD2. The germline CDR1 and CDR2 sequences are MDHEN and SYDVKM. The CDR3 loop spans 16 amino acids. J gave up 0 bases and V 5 bases, and 9 bases lay outside the gene matches. CDR3 in amino acids: CASSPLAGSSSYEQYF. CDR3 DNA sequence: TGTGCCAGCAGTCCCCTAGCGGGCTCCAGCTCCTACGAGCAGTACTTC.

Details on this clone: The same CDR3 arises from other DNA sequences in this sample as well. The chain joins TRBV9 to TRBJ1-5; D is undetermined. The CDR3 contains 14 residues. Trimming stripped 0 bases from V and 3 bases from J, with 7 bases between. From germline, CDR1 is SGDLS and CDR2 YYNGEE. The chain's CDR3 is CASSVGGNNQPQHF. Here the CDR3 DNA reads TGTGCCAGCAGCGTAGGAGGGAACAATCAGCCCCAGCATTTT.

V usage is TRBV21-1 and J usage is TRBJ1-5; TRBD1, the D gene given by the table, was not confirmed from the DNA. TRBV21-1 constitutes a pseudogene. CDR3 length: 16 amino acids. The CDR3 reads CASSETGTLSNQPQHF. CDR3 bases: TGTGCCAGCAGCGAAACCGGGACACTAAGCAATCAGCCCCAGCATTTT.